This T cell receptor (beta chain) was recorded in a study of T cell responses to AZD1222 COVID-19 vaccine. As to this clone: What it recognizes is unknown.

Study results and caveats: Following two doses of AZD1222, Spike-specific TCR breadth and depth rose.

V was cut by 8 bases and J by 0 bases, with 10 bases left in between. The CDR3 sequence is 14 residues long. Germline V gene data show CDR1 as MNHEY and CDR2 as SMNVEV (reference sequence). Method: immunoSEQ multiplex PCR; TCRdb's copy keeps in-frame clones and lacks some. The data hold 150,000 to 200,000 clones, with 80% to 90% observed a single time. The clonotype was recovered from an adult who received the MenACWY meningococcal vaccine as a control. This material consisted of peripheral blood, taken 28 days after the second dose of the MenACWY control vaccine. The chain joins TRBV27 to TRBJ1-4; D is perhaps TRBD1 (5 bases). Here the CDR3 reads CASGAASTNEKLFF. The CDR3 DNA follows: TGTGCCAGCGGGGCGGCTTCAACTAATGAAAAACTGTTTTTT.